The rows below give T cell receptor beta chains drawn from one sample of a study of blood T cells in healthy people across ages. TCRdb itself ran the 5' RACE reads through MiXCR, one entry per CDR3 protein. This sample carries around 670,000 distinct CDR3 sequences, less than 35% of them seen once, and the ten largest clones take roughly 14%. Sequenced input: blood. The receptors here all came from a woman older than 75 in good health. Both conserved end residues are part of each CDR3. D genes are given only for firm matches. Clone size appears in some rows only: once, few, many, or a class for an expanded clone.

TRBD1	many	TRBV25-1	TRBJ1-4	CASSEIPIGTAPEGKLFF	TGTGCCAGCAGTGAAATTCCGATTGGGACAGCCCCAGAGGGAAAACTGTTTTTT
TRBD1	-	TRBV7-9	TRBJ1-6	CASSYKTGDRSPLHF	TGTGCCAGCAGCTACAAGACAGGGGATCGATCACCCCTCCACTTT
-	many	TRBV9	TRBJ2-7	CASSVGGLGTRFTYEQYF	TGTGCCAGCAGCGTAGGAGGCCTAGGGACCAGATTTACCTACGAGCAGTACTTC
-	many	TRBV7-2	TRBJ2-6	CASFFRAGANVLTF	TGTGCCAGCTTCTTCCGGGCTGGGGCCAACGTCCTGACTTTC
TRBD2	-	TRBV6-5	TRBJ2-5	CASSYPVATSGGWETQYF	TGTGCCAGCAGTTACCCGGTAGCGACTAGCGGGGGGTGGGAGACCCAGTACTTC
TRBD2	many	TRBV11-2	TRBJ2-5	CASSQRGTGQETQYF	TGTGCCAGCAGCCAGCGGGGGACGGGCCAAGAGACCCAGTACTTC
TRBD2	-	TRBV20-1	TRBJ2-1	CSAPRLVAGGRNEPFF	TGCAGTGCCCCCCGATTGGTAGCGGGGGGGCGAAATGAGCCGTTCTTC
-	few	TRBV12-3/TRBV12-4	TRBJ1-1	CASSQGITEAFF	TGTGCCAGCAGCCAGGGTATCACTGAAGCTTTCTTT
-	many	TRBV7-3	TRBJ1-2	CASSSPGVYGYTF	TGTGCCAGCAGCTCGCCCGGGGTCTATGGCTACACCTTC
-	-	TRBV2	TRBJ2-6	CASRFTGEAFAGANVLTF	TGTGCCAGCAGGTTTACAGGGGAGGCTTTCGCTGGGGCCAACGTCCTGACTTTC
-	few	TRBV19	TRBJ2-1	CASSITFSLRANEQFF	TGTGCCAGTAGTATCACTTTCTCACTAAGGGCCAATGAGCAGTTCTTC
TRBD2	-	TRBV7-2	TRBJ2-1	CASTHPAGARYNEQFF	TGTGCCAGCACGCACCCAGCGGGAGCGAGGTACAATGAGCAGTTCTTC
-	many	TRBV6-2/TRBV6-3	TRBJ2-5	CASRIKQAFQETQYF	TGTGCCAGCCGCATAAAACAGGCGTTCCAAGAGACCCAGTACTTC
TRBD2	many	TRBV7-2	TRBJ2-7	CASSPGTRIDEQYF	TGTGCCAGCAGCCCAGGGACTAGGATCGACGAGCAGTACTTC
-	-	TRBV12-3/TRBV12-4	TRBJ2-3	CASSLFGGLSTDTQYF	TGTGCCAGCAGTTTATTCGGGGGGCTGAGCACAGATACGCAATATTTT
TRBD2	many	TRBV20-1	TRBJ2-1	CSAEGLAGGSEQFF	TGCAGTGCAGAAGGACTAGCGGGGGGCTCTGAGCAGTTCTTC
-	many	TRBV7-3	TRBJ1-6	CASSLTANNSPLHF	TGTGCCAGCAGCTTGACAGCGAATAATTCACCCCTCCACTTT
-	few	TRBV2	TRBJ2-7	CASRARDEQYF	TGTGCCAGCAGAGCGAGGGACGAGCAGTACTTC
-	few	TRBV6-5	TRBJ1-5	CASSYDLNQPQHF	TGTGCCAGCAGTTACGACCTTAATCAGCCCCAGCATTTT
-	-	TRBV29-1	TRBJ2-7	CSVRDSESYEQYF	TGCAGCGTACGTGACAGCGAATCCTACGAGCAGTACTTC
TRBD1	-	TRBV7-2	TRBJ2-4	CASSLGARQGADIQYF	TGTGCCAGCAGCTTAGGAGCCCGACAGGGGGCGGACATTCAGTACTTC
-	many	TRBV20-1	TRBJ2-7	CSARDEDSPSYEQYF	TGCAGTGCTAGAGATGAGGACAGCCCCTCCTACGAGCAGTACTTC
TRBD2	many	TRBV12-3/TRBV12-4	TRBJ2-1	CASTQAGAYNEQFF	TGTGCCAGCACCCAAGCGGGGGCCTACAATGAGCAGTTCTTC
-	many	TRBV28	TRBJ2-7	CASSFRDPRGEQYF	TGTGCCAGCAGTTTCCGGGACCCCCGGGGCGAGCAGTACTTC
-	-	TRBV29-1	TRBJ2-5	CSDQETQYF	TGCAGCGACCAAGAGACCCAGTACTTC
-	many	TRBV7-2	TRBJ2-7	CASSERFGSSDEQYF	TGTGCCAGCAGCGAGCGATTCGGCTCTTCCGACGAGCAGTACTTC
-	many	TRBV10-3	TRBJ1-5	CAISEGTGQNQPQHF	TGTGCCATCAGTGAGGGAACAGGCCAAAATCAGCCCCAGCATTTT
-	many	TRBV6-5	TRBJ1-1	CASSYSTGLNTEAFF	TGTGCCAGCAGTTACTCGACGGGGCTGAACACTGAAGCTTTCTTT
-	few	TRBV28	TRBJ1-5	CASSFLGGSNQPQHF	TGTGCCAGCAGTTTTTTAGGGGGGAGCAATCAGCCCCAGCATTTT
-	-	TRBV5-6	TRBJ1-5	CASSLTEYSNQPQHF	TGTGCCAGCAGCTTGACAGAGTATAGCAATCAGCCCCAGCATTTT
TRBD1	many	TRBV19	TRBJ2-7	CASSIGQRQGAREQYF	TGTGCCAGTAGTATAGGCCAGAGACAGGGGGCAAGGGAGCAGTACTTC
-	few	TRBV5-1	TRBJ1-1	CASSPEGPGSNTEAFF	TGCGCCAGCAGTCCCGAAGGGCCAGGCTCGAACACTGAAGCTTTCTTT
TRBD1	many	TRBV4-2	TRBJ2-7	CASSQERTGVYEQYF	TGTGCCAGCAGCCAAGAAAGGACAGGGGTCTACGAGCAGTACTTC
TRBD2	many	TRBV20-1	TRBJ2-3	CSAGLAVGPRTQYF	TGCAGTGCTGGACTAGCGGTTGGCCCCCGTACGCAGTATTTT
TRBD2	-	TRBV15	TRBJ2-1	CATCRDPGGEQFF	TGTGCCACCTGCAGAGATCCGGGAGGCGAGCAGTTCTTC
TRBD1	many	TRBV28	TRBJ2-7	CASSLLTGTGTNEQYF	TGTGCCAGCAGCCTCTTAACCGGGACAGGGACCAACGAGCAGTACTTC
-	-	TRBV20-1	TRBJ1-1	CSASGLSFMNTEAFF	TGCAGTGCCTCGGGACTTTCCTTTATGAACACTGAAGCTTTCTTT
TRBD1	many	TRBV20-1	TRBJ1-5	CSARDPRGSNQPQHF	TGCAGTGCTAGAGACCCCAGGGGGTCGAATCAGCCCCAGCATTTT
-	many	TRBV27	TRBJ2-7	CASSPLQGTYEQYF	TGTGCCAGCAGTCCCCTCCAGGGAACCTACGAGCAGTACTTC
-	many	TRBV15	TRBJ2-3	CATSRVAVQSTQYF	TGTGCCACCAGCAGGGTAGCGGTCCAAAGTACGCAGTATTTT
-	few	TRBV20-1	TRBJ1-3	CSASKTVSGNTIYF	TGCAGTGCTAGTAAGACGGTCTCTGGAAACACCATATATTTT
TRBD1	-	TRBV6-5	TRBJ1-4	CASSPTGGGEKLFF	TGTGCCAGCAGTCCGACAGGGGGAGGAGAAAAACTGTTTTTT
-	many	TRBV7-3	TRBJ2-1	CASSLISNGQQFF	TGTGCCAGCAGCTTAATATCCAATGGGCAGCAGTTCTTC
-	-	TRBV11-2	TRBJ2-7	CASSSDFIGQYF	TGTGCCAGCAGCTCCGACTTTATAGGGCAGTACTTC
-	few	TRBV2	TRBJ2-1	CASRERTGNEQFF	TGTGCCAGCAGGGAGAGAACAGGGAATGAGCAGTTCTTC
-	once	TRBV3-1	TRBJ1-6	CASSQVGGRGSPLHF	TGTGCCAGCAGCCAGGTTGGGGGGAGAGGGTCACCCCTCCACTTT
-	many	TRBV5-1	TRBJ2-5	CASSLQNQETQYF	TGCGCCAGCAGCTTACAGAATCAAGAGACCCAGTACTTC
TRBD1	many	TRBV5-8	TRBJ1-1	CASSLVTGMAFF	TGTGCCAGCAGCTTGGTGACAGGGATGGCTTTCTTT
TRBD1	many	TRBV29-1	TRBJ1-2	CSVGTGGSYGYTF	TGCAGCGTCGGGACAGGGGGGAGTTATGGCTACACCTTC
TRBD1	-	TRBV27	TRBJ2-2	CASRTGDTGELFF	TGTGCCAGCAGGACAGGGGACACCGGGGAGCTGTTTTTT
TRBD1	-	TRBV6-2/TRBV6-3	TRBJ1-2	CASSYLGQGSDGYTF	TGTGCCAGCAGTTACCTCGGACAGGGAAGTGATGGCTACACCTTC
-	-	TRBV20-1	TRBJ2-7	CSAGLDRSYEQYF	TGCAGTGCTGGATTAGACCGTTCCTACGAGCAGTACTTC
TRBD1	-	TRBV15	TRBJ2-7	CATSRGQQGFEQYF	TGTGCCACCAGCAGAGGACAACAGGGGTTCGAGCAGTACTTC
-	many	TRBV6-1	TRBJ1-2	CASSEALQYGYTF	TGTGCCAGCAGTGAAGCGCTTCAGTATGGCTACACCTTC
-	-	TRBV7-2	TRBJ2-7	CASSRSGTSYEQYF	TGTGCCAGCAGCCGCTCCGGGACTTCCTACGAGCAGTACTTC
-	-	TRBV6-1	TRBJ2-5	CASSERVDSAQYF	TGTGCCAGCAGTGAGAGGGTGGACAGTGCCCAGTACTTC
-	-	TRBV10-3	TRBJ2-1	CAISGVSVEQFF	TGTGCCATCAGTGGCGTCTCGGTTGAGCAGTTCTTC
-	few	TRBV6-6	TRBJ1-5	CASRVRGDQPQHF	TGTGCCAGCAGGGTCCGAGGTGATCAGCCCCAGCATTTT
-	-	TRBV29-1	TRBJ2-1	CSVDLGSSYNEQFF	TGCAGCGTTGATTTGGGCAGCTCCTACAATGAGCAGTTCTTC
-	-	TRBV6-4	TRBJ2-5	CASIHGGVQETQYF	TGTGCCAGCATACACGGGGGTGTTCAAGAGACCCAGTACTTC